Listed below are T cell receptor beta chains from one sample, sequenced in a study of cytomegalovirus exposure and HLA in healthy donors. The repertoire was sequenced with immunoSEQ multiplex PCR; TCRdb's copy has only in-frame clones and lacks some. Of roughly 130,000 clones listed, about three quarters are singletons. The sample comprised PBMCs. The receptor set was obtained from a male donor in good health and CMV-seropositive. CDR3s include the opening cysteine and the closing phenylalanine or tryptophan. Each record gives: D gene, J gene, clone size, V gene, CDR3 protein, CDR3 DNA. D genes are given only for firm matches. Clone size is given for some rows only: seen once, a few or many times, or a class if the clone is expanded.

- TRBJ2-2 - TRBV13 CASSLLRSTGELFF TGTGCCAGCAGCTTACTGCGGAGCACCGGGGAGCTGTTTTTT
- TRBJ1-2 - TRBV6-5 CASSSGAGALGYGYTF TGTGCCAGCAGTTCAGGGGCCGGGGCTCTGGGCTATGGCTACACCTTC
- TRBJ2-2 - TRBV6-1 CASSEALRGWAGELFF TGTGCCAGCAGTGAAGCTCTACGGGGGTGGGCCGGGGAGCTGTTTTTT
TRBD1 TRBJ2-2 few TRBV2 CASTPLDRANTGELFF TGTGCCAGCACCCCCCTGGACAGGGCGAACACCGGGGAGCTGTTTTTT
- TRBJ2-6 once TRBV27 CASSAGLGANVLTF TGTGCCAGCAGTGCGGGTCTGGGGGCCAACGTCCTGACTTTC
- TRBJ1-1 few TRBV4-3 CASSQEVRDTEAFF TGCGCCAGCAGCCAAGAAGTAAGAGACACTGAAGCTTTCTTT
TRBD1 TRBJ1-1 once TRBV2 CATSDRGLDEAFF TGTGCCACCTCCGACAGGGGGTTAGATGAAGCTTTCTTT
- TRBJ2-1 - TRBV4-3 CASSQEIQAGYNEQFF TGCGCCAGCAGCCAAGAAATCCAGGCGGGCTACAATGAGCAGTTCTTC
TRBD1 TRBJ2-6 - TRBV9 CASSEADRPSSGANVLTF TGTGCCAGCAGCGAAGCGGACAGGCCTAGCTCTGGGGCCAACGTCCTGACTTTC
- TRBJ2-3 - TRBV7-9 CASSTLVTDTQYF TGTGCCAGCAGCACCCTAGTCACAGATACGCAGTATTTT
TRBD2 TRBJ2-7 few TRBV19 CASIPGLAGVYEQYF TGTGCCAGTATTCCCGGACTAGCGGGGGTCTACGAGCAGTACTTC
TRBD1 TRBJ1-5 few TRBV27 CASSLGQTSNQPQHF TGTGCCAGCAGTTTGGGACAGACTAGCAATCAGCCCCAGCATTTT
TRBD2 TRBJ2-7 - TRBV7-2 CASSLAGTRTFDEQYF TGTGCCAGCAGCTTGGCCGGGACTAGGACCTTCGACGAGCAGTACTTC
- TRBJ2-7 - TRBV11-2 CASSWRLVYEQYF TGTGCCAGCAGCTGGCGACTGGTCTACGAGCAGTACTTC
- TRBJ2-7 - TRBV14 CASSQDIDRSYEQYF TGTGCCAGCAGCCAAGATATCGACAGGAGTTACGAGCAGTACTTC
TRBD1 TRBJ2-7 - TRBV7-9 CASSDRDSYEQYF TGTGCCAGCAGCGACAGGGATTCCTACGAGCAGTACTTC
- TRBJ2-5 - TRBV11-2 CASSLVMAQETQYF TGTGCCAGCAGCTTAGTAATGGCACAAGAGACCCAGTACTTC
- TRBJ1-5 - TRBV28 CASILTGLGNQPQHF TGTGCCAGCATATTAACAGGTTTGGGCAATCAGCCCCAGCATTTT
- TRBJ2-7 - TRBV27 CASSFTGWDSYEQYF TGTGCCAGCAGTTTTACAGGGTGGGATTCCTACGAGCAGTACTTC
- TRBJ2-3 - TRBV15 CATRGASTDTQYF TGTGCCACCAGGGGGGCCAGCACAGATACGCAGTATTTT
- TRBJ2-3 - TRBV6-1 CASTRGYRTDTQYF TGTGCCAGCACCCGGGGGTACCGCACAGATACGCAGTATTTT
TRBD1 TRBJ2-7 - TRBV5-8 CASSLAGTGGISLGEQYF TGTGCCAGCAGCTTGGCCGGGACAGGGGGTATATCTTTAGGCGAGCAGTACTTC
TRBD1 TRBJ2-5 - TRBV12-5 CASGLDRVLLQETQYF TGTGCTAGTGGCCTAGACAGGGTACTCCTGCAAGAGACCCAGTACTTC
- TRBJ2-2 - TRBV27 CASRVPGLATGELFF TGTGCCAGCAGAGTTCCGGGACTGGCCACCGGGGAGCTGTTTTTT
TRBD2 TRBJ2-7 few TRBV28 CASSPSGRAWEQYF TGTGCCAGCAGCCCGAGCGGGAGGGCGTGGGAGCAGTACTTC
TRBD1 TRBJ2-2 - TRBV19 CASSIETGSTGELFF TGTGCCAGTAGTATTGAGACAGGGAGCACCGGGGAGCTGTTTTTT
TRBD1 TRBJ2-7 few TRBV19 CASSMGTGGIYEQYF TGTGCCAGTAGTATGGGGACAGGGGGCATCTACGAGCAGTACTTC
- TRBJ2-7 few TRBV4-3 CASSQGLVLDEQYF TGCGCCAGCAGCCAAGGACTAGTACTCGACGAGCAGTACTTC
- TRBJ1-3 - TRBV7-6 CASSATQPGNTIYF TGTGCCAGCAGCGCGACACAGCCTGGAAACACCATATATTTT
TRBD1 TRBJ2-6 - TRBV18 CASTTGGQGGYGANVLTF TGTGCCAGCACCACCGGAGGACAGGGGGGATATGGGGCCAACGTCCTGACTTTC
TRBD1 TRBJ1-5 - TRBV6-5 CASSHGTVNQPQHF TGTGCCAGCAGCCACGGGACAGTCAATCAGCCCCAGCATTTT
- TRBJ2-5 - TRBV14 CASSFGLLETQYF TGTGCCAGCAGCTTCGGACTATTAGAGACCCAGTACTTC
- TRBJ2-7 - TRBV9 CASSFKDSSYEQYF TGTGCCAGCAGCTTCAAGGACAGCTCCTACGAGCAGTACTTC
TRBD2 TRBJ2-5 - TRBV18 CASSPRLAENQETQYF TGTGCCAGCTCACCGAGACTAGCGGAAAACCAAGAGACCCAGTACTTC
TRBD1 TRBJ1-4 - TRBV6-6 CASSYSTGQGAVKLFF TGTGCCAGCAGTTACTCGACCGGACAGGGGGCTGTGAAACTGTTTTTT
TRBD1 TRBJ2-1 - TRBV19 CASSMGTGGPLGEQFF TGTGCCAGTAGTATGGGTACAGGGGGCCCCTTGGGGGAGCAGTTCTTC
- TRBJ1-1 - TRBV11-2 CASSLDRGTEAFF TGTGCCAGCAGCTTAGATCGGGGCACTGAAGCTTTCTTT
TRBD1 TRBJ1-5 - TRBV6-5 CASRRDRGSQPQHF TGTGCCAGCAGGCGCGACAGGGGAAGTCAGCCCCAGCATTTT
- TRBJ2-3 - TRBV6-5 CASSYSSVTDTQYF TGTGCCAGCAGTTACTCATCTGTCACAGATACGCAGTATTTT
TRBD1 TRBJ2-7 - TRBV13 CASSSYVPGQGDPYEQYF TGTGCCAGCAGCTCCTACGTCCCGGGACAGGGGGACCCCTACGAGCAGTACTTC
- TRBJ1-4 - TRBV5-1 CASSLSANEKLFF TGCGCCAGCAGCTTGTCAGCTAATGAAAAACTGTTTTTT
TRBD2 TRBJ2-2 - TRBV5-1 CASSLQLAGRTKAGELFF TGCGCCAGCAGCTTGCAACTAGCGGGGCGGACAAAAGCCGGGGAGCTGTTTTTT
TRBD1 TRBJ2-7 once TRBV27 CASSLGTGAYEQYF TGTGCCAGCTCCCTCGGGACAGGGGCCTACGAGCAGTACTTC
- TRBJ1-4 once TRBV29-1 CSALGGEAKLFF TGCAGCGCCCTGGGCGGGGAGGCAAAACTGTTTTTT
- TRBJ2-5 - TRBV27 CASSLSDGYQETQYF TGTGCCAGCAGTTTATCAGACGGGTACCAAGAGACCCAGTACTTC
TRBD1 TRBJ1-2 - TRBV15 CATSRLHRDRVYGYTF TGTGCCACCAGCAGATTACACCGGGACAGGGTCTATGGCTACACCTTC